The 10 T cell receptor beta chains below were found in one sample sequenced in a study of blood T cell repertoires in COVID-19. Clones were read by immunoSEQ multiplex PCR, and TCRdb kept only the in-frame ones, dropping some. The table lists just over 150,000 clones, around 92% of them singletons. Sequencing was carried out using peripheral blood. The receptors come from a young man with COVID-19, enrolled during active disease.

V gene TRBV30 combines with J gene TRBJ2-7; TRBD2 agrees at 9 bases. This CDR3 has 16 amino acids. The V and J ends lost 1 base and 2 bases, in that order; junction bases with no gene match: 9. Germline CDR1 and CDR2: GTSNPN and SVGIG (reference sequence). Here the CDR3 reads CAWSGVAGVIAYEQYF. The DNA of the CDR3 is TGTGCCTGGAGTGGAGTAGCGGGAGTAATAGCCTACGAGCAGTACTTC.

CDR3 coding DNA: TGTGCCAGCAGTCTCGTCGCTAGCGGGATCGGCGATGAGCAGTTCTTC. Encoded protein: CASSLVASGIGDEQFF. V is TRBV14 and J is TRBJ2-1; 9 nucleotides align to TRBD2. The CDR3 totals 16 residues. Per the germline V gene, CDR1 is SGHDN and CDR2 is FVKESK. V shed 6 bases and J 8 bases; nucleotides not matched to a gene: 14.

The chain is built from TRBV28 and TRBJ1-4; D is possibly TRBD1 (6 bases). The germline V gene encodes CDR1 MDHEN and CDR2 SYDVKM. The V end lost 6 bases, the J end lost 6 bases, and 14 bases lay between the germline ends. The CDR3 spans 14 residues. The CDR3: CASSEGVIDEKLFF. CDR3 DNA sequence: TGTGCCAGCAGCGAGGGGGTAATCGATGAAAAACTGTTTTTT.

The chain has TRBV9 and TRBJ2-1; TRBD2 matches at 8 bases. The CDR3 has 18 amino acids. Germline-derived CDR1 and CDR2 are SGDLS and YYNGEE. The V segment lost 4 bases and the J segment 8 bases; nucleotides outside the gene matches: 20. The CDR3 reads CASSSRRGVAGMGHEQFF. Written as DNA, the CDR3 is TGTGCCAGCAGCTCCCGGCGGGGGGTAGCGGGAATGGGCCATGAGCAGTTCTTC.

This sequence joins TRBV4-1 and TRBJ1-2; D remains ambiguous. The length of the CDR3 is 15 residues. Germline CDR1 reads MGHRA; CDR2 reads YSYEKL. V lost 0 bases, J lost 4 bases, and 12 bases lay in between. The CDR3 nucleotides are TGCGCCAGCAGCCAAGATATGATGGGCTCCTATGGCTACACCTTC. Translation gives CASSQDMMGSYGYTF.

This chain links TRBV9 with TRBJ2-1; 8 bases line up with TRBD2. The J segment lost 7 bases and the V segment lost 10 bases, leaving 13 bases of the junction unmatched. The germline gives CDR1 SGDLS, CDR2 YYNGEE. The length of the CDR3 is 14 residues. The chain's CDR3 is CASQRAGGMNEQFF. DNA of the CDR3: TGTGCCTCACAAAGGGCGGGGGGTATGAATGAGCAGTTCTTC.

This chain joins TRBV7-2 and TRBJ1-3; TRBD1 might be the D (5 bases). Per germline, CDR1 SGHTA and CDR2 FQGNSA. The CDR3 sequence is 14 residues long. V was trimmed by 3 bases and J by 11 bases, leaving 17 bases between them. This CDR3 reads CASSLGGTVRPIYF. The CDR3 nucleotides are TGTGCCAGCAGCTTGGGGGGGACGGTTCGACCCATATATTTT.

The chain carries TRBV12-5 and TRBJ2-7, with 7 bases lining up with TRBD1. The CDR3 totals 17 residues. V shed 0 bases and J 2 bases; nucleotides not matched to a gene: 10. Germline CDR1 and CDR2: LGHNT and FRNRAP. CDR3 sequence: CASGLVLPLDRAYEQYF. CDR3 in DNA: TGTGCTAGTGGTTTGGTACTACCCCTCGACAGGGCCTACGAGCAGTACTTC.

The chain uses TRBV9 and TRBJ1-1; D is unclear. Germline CDR1 and CDR2: SGDLS and YYNGEE. The CDR3 runs 14 residues. V lost 0 bases and J lost 1, with 7 bases in between. This CDR3 reads CASSVGGRNTEAFF. The CDR3 region has the DNA TGTGCCAGCAGCGTAGGCGGGAGGAACACTGAAGCTTTCTTT.

The rearrangement joins TRBV29-1 to TRBJ1-6; 9 positions agree with TRBD1. CDR1 SQVTM and CDR2 ANQGSEA come from the germline V gene. The CDR3 runs to 13 residues. The V gene end was trimmed by 6 bases and the J gene end by 7 bases; junction bases not matched to a gene: 4. DNA for the CDR3: TGCAGCGTGAAGGGACAGGGCAATTCACCCCTCCACTTT. Translation: CSVKGQGNSPLHF.